This T cell receptor (beta chain) derives from a study of shared clonotypes between healthy human individuals. Data came from immunoSEQ multiplex PCR; TCRdb stores just in-frame clones and leaves some out. The data hold around 1.9 million clones, with 90% to 95% observed a single time. The V gene's germline CDR1 is SGDLS and CDR2 YYNGEE. This CDR3 region has 14 residues. Trimming cost V 4 bases and J 3 bases, with 14 bases left between them. Terminally differentiated effector memory CD45RA+ cells were excluded from the naive CD8 cells, which were CD45RO-negative and positively selected for CCR7. Healthy HIV-negative adults with no recent acute infections or vaccinations were recruited as donors.

This TCR derives from a man in his late teens or twenties in good health. Some clones in this sample may be carry-over from other donors' samples. The sequenced material came from naive CD8+ T cells from PBMCs. The chain uses TRBV9 and TRBJ2-7, with D possibly matching TRBD1 (7 bases). The CDR3 DNA follows: TGTGCCAGCAGCACTTCGCAGGGGGGCTACGAGCAGTACTTC. This codes for CASSTSQGGYEQYF.